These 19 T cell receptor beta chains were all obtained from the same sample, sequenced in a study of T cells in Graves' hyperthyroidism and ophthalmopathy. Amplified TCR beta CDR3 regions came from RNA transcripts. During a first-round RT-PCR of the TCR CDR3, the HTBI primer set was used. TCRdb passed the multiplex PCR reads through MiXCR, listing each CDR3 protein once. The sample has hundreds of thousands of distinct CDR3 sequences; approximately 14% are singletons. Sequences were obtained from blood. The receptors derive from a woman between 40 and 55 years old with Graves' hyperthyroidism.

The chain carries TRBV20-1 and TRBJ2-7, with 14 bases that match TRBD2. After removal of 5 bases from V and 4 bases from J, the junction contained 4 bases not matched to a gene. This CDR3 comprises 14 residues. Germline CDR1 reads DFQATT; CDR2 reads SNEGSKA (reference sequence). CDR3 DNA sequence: TGCAGTGCTCCCCGGACTAGCGGGGGGTACGAGCAGTACTTC. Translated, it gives CSAPRTSGGYEQYF.

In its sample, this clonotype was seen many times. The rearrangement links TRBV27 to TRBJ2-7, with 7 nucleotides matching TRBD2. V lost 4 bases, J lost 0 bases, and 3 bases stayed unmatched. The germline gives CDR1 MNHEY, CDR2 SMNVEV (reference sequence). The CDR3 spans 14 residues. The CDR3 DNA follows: TGTGCCAGCAGTTATAGCGGGCCCTCCTACGAGCAGTACTTC. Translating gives CASSYSGPSYEQYF.

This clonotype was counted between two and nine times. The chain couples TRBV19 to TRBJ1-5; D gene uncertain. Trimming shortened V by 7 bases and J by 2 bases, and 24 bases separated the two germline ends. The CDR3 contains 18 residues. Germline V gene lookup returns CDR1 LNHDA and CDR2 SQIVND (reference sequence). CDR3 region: CASTPRAALNMGNQPQHF. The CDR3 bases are TGTGCCAGTACCCCCCGGGCGGCCTTGAACATGGGCAATCAGCCCCAGCATTTT.

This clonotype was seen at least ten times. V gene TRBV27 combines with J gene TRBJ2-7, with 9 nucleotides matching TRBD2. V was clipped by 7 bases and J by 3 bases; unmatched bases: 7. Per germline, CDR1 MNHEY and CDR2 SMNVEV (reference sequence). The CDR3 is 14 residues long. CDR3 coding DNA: TGTGCCAGCAACCCGGCGGGAGGGTTCTACGAGCAGTACTTC. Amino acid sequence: CASNPAGGFYEQYF.

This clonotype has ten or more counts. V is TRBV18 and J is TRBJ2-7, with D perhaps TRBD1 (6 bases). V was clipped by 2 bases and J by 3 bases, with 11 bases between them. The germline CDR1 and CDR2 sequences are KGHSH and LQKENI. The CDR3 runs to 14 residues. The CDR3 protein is CASSPGQPDYEQYF. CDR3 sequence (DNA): TGTGCCAGCTCACCAGGACAGCCTGACTACGAGCAGTACTTC.

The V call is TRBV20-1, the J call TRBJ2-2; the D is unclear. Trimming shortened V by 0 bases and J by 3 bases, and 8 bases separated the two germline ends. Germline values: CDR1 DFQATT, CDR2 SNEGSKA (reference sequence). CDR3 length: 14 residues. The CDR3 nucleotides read TGCAGTGCTAGAGATCACAGATACACCGGGGAGCTGTTTTTT. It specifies CSARDHRYTGELFF.

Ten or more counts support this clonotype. CDR3: CASSLEVGVNYEQYF. CDR3 bases: TGCGCCAGCAGCTTGGAGGTCGGGGTCAACTACGAGCAGTACTTC. This chain joins TRBV5-1 and TRBJ2-7, with TRBD2 as a possible D gene (5 bases). Germline V lookup: CDR1 SGHRS, CDR2 YFSETQ. The CDR3 loop spans 15 amino acids. V was trimmed by 0 bases and J by 3 bases, leaving 13 bases between them.

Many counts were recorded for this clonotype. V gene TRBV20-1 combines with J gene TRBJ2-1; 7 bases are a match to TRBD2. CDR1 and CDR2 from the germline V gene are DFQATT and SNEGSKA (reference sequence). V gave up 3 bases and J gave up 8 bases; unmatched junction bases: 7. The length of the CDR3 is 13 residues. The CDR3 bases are TGCAGTGCTAGGGCGGGAGCTGCGGATGAGCAGTTCTTC. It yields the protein CSARAGAADEQFF.

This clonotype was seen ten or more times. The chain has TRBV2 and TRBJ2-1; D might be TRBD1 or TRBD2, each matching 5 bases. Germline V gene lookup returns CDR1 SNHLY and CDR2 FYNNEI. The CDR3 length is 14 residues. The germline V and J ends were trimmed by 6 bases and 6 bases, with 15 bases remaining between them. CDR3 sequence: CASRAGTDVNEQFF. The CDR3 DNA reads TGTGCCAGCAGAGCCGGGACGGACGTCAATGAGCAGTTCTTC.

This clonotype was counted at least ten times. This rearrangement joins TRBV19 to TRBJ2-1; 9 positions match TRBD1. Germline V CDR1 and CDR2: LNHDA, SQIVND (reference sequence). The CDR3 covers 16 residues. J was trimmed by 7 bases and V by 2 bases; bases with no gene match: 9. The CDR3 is CASSIPGQGLWNEQFF. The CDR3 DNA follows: TGTGCCAGTAGTATACCGGGACAGGGACTCTGGAATGAGCAGTTCTTC. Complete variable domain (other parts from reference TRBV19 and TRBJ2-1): DGGITQSPKYLFRKEGQNVTLSCEQNLNHDAMYWYRQDPGQGLRLIYYSQIVNDFQKGDIAEGYSVSREKKESFPLTVTSAQKNPTAFYLCASSIPGQGLWNEQFFGPGTRLTVL.

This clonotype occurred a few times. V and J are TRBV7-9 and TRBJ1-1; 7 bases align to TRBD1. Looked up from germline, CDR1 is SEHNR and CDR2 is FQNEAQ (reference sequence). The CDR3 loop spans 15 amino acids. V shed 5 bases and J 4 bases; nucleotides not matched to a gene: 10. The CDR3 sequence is CASSRTSGGSTEAFF. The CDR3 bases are TGTGCCAGCAGCCGAACCTCAGGGGGTTCCACTGAAGCTTTCTTT.

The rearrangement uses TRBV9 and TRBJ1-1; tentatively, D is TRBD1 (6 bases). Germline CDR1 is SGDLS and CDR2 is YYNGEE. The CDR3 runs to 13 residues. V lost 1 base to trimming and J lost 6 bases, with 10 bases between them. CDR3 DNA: TGTGCCAGCAGCGTAACACCAGGGGCTGAAGCTTTCTTT. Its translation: CASSVTPGAEAFF. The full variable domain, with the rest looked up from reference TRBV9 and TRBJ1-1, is DSGVTQTPKHLITATGQRVTLRCSPRSGDLSVYWYQQSLDQGLQFLIQYYNGEERAKGNILERFSAQQFPDLHSELNLSSLELGDSALYFCASSVTPGAEAFFGQGTRLTVV.

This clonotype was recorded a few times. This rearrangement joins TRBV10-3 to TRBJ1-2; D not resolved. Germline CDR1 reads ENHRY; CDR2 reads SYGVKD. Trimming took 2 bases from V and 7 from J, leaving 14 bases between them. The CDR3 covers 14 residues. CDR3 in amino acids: CAISEGMGVGGYTF. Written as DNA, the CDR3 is TGTGCCATCAGTGAGGGCATGGGAGTAGGTGGCTACACCTTC.

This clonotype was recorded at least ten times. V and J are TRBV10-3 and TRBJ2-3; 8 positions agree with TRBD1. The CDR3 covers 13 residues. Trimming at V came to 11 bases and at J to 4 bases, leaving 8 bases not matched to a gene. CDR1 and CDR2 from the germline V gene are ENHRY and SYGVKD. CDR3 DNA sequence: TGTGCCTCCGGACAGGGTGTTGCAGATACGCAGTATTTT. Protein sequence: CASGQGVADTQYF.

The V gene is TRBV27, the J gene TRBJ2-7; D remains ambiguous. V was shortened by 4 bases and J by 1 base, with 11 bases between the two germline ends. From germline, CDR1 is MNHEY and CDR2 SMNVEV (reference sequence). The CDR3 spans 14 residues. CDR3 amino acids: CASSYNSASYEQYF. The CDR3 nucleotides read TGTGCCAGCAGTTACAACTCCGCTTCCTACGAGCAGTACTTC.

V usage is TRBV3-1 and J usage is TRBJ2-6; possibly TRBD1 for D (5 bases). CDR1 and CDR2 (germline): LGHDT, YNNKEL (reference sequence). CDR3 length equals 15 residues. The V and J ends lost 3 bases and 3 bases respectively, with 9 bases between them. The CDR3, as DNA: TGTGCCAGCAGCCAGGGGCTGGGTGGGGCCAACGTCCTGACTTTC. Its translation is CASSQGLGGANVLTF.

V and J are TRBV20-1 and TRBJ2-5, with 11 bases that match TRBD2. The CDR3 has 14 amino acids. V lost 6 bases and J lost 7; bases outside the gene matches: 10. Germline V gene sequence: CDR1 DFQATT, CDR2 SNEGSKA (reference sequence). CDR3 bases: TGCAGTGCCAGTACTATTCTAGCGGGAGGGACCCAGTACTTC. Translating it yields CSASTILAGGTQYF.

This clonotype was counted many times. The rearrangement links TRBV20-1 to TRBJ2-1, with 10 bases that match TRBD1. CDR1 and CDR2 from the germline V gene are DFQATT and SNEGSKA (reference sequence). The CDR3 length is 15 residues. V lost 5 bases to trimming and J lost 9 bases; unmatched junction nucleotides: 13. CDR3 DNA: TGCAGTGCTTCCTCCGGGACAGGGGCCGAGGGTGAGCAGTTCTTC. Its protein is CSASSGTGAEGEQFF.

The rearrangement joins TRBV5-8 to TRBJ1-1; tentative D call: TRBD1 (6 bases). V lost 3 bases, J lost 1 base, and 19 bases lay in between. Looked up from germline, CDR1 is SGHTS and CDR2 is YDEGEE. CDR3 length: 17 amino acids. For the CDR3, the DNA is TGTGCCAGCAGCTCCCCCCCTGGACAGACCTGGAACACTGAAGCTTTCTTT. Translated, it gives CASSSPPGQTWNTEAFF.